This TCR beta chain derives from a study of T cells expressing NK-cell markers. The overall study: It was from sorted CD3+CD56+NKG2C+, CD3+CD56+NKG2C- and CD3+CD56-NKG2C+ T cells that TCR beta repertoires came. HCMV seropositivity characterized most of the eight sequenced donors, and seronegativity one. Regarding the study as a whole: In a group of several donors, dominant NKG2C+ clonotypes represented roughly 1.0-8% of CD8+ T cells.

For TCR beta, cDNA was produced by 5'RACE template switching with UMIs. TCRdb re-called the 5' RACE reads, yielding one record per CDR3 amino acid sequence without DNA. This repertoire includes a few hundred thousand distinct CDR3 sequences. This CDR3 is 15 amino acids long. Per the germline V gene, CDR1 is SEHNR and CDR2 is FQNEAQ (reference sequence). With regard to this clonotype: Its antigen is not known.

This rearrangement joins TRBV7-9 to TRBJ2-6. The source material was blood T cells: a sorted CD56 or NKG2C T cell subset, CD4+ or CD8+ T cells, or bulk PBMC T cells (not recorded which). The sequence derives from a woman aged 45-59 years in good health. CDR3 in amino acids: CASTIASSGANVLTF.